A single sample is the source of the 25 T cell receptor beta chains below, sequenced in a study of T cells in localized non-small cell lung cancer. The method was immunoSEQ multiplex PCR; TCRdb's version includes in-frame clones alone and lacks a portion of them. The sample holds 30,000 to 40,000 clones, approximately 80% seen once. The specimen comprised peripheral blood, sampled before any cancer treatment. All receptors come from a male donor aged 60 or older with stage III squamous cell lung carcinoma.

The rearrangement uses TRBV5-6 and TRBJ1-6; D unresolved. This CDR3 contains 14 residues. Germline V gene lookup returns CDR1 SGHDT and CDR2 YYEEEE. The V end was cut by 3 bases, the J end by 4 bases, with 8 bases between. CDR3 sequence: CASSSGAYNSPLHF. In nucleotides, the CDR3 is TGTGCCAGCAGCTCGGGAGCGTATAATTCACCCCTCCACTTT. The variable domain in full, completed from reference TRBV5-6 and TRBJ1-6, reads DAGVTQSPTHLIKTRGQQVTLRCSPKSGHDTVSWYQQALGQGPQFIFQYYEEEERQRGNFPDRFSGHQFPNYSSELNVNALLLGDSALYLCASSSGAYNSPLHFGNGTRLTVT.

Turning to this clone: The CDR3 ends on some other residue instead of the conserved phenylalanine or tryptophan, so this is likely a read error. The V call is TRBV2, the J call TRBJ1-5; no definite D call. The CDR3 has 15 amino acids. The germline V and J ends were trimmed by 0 bases and 3 bases, with 9 bases remaining between them. CDR1 is SNHLY and CDR2 is FYNNEI in the germline V gene. CDR3 loop: CASSEAVGYNQPQHL. Written as DNA, the CDR3 is TGTGCCAGCAGTGAAGCGGTCGGCTACAATCAGCCCCAGCATCTT.

The chain has TRBV19 and TRBJ1-5; D is unclear. Per germline, CDR1 LNHDA and CDR2 SQIVND (reference sequence). The CDR3 extends over 12 amino acids. Trimming stripped 3 bases from V and 5 bases from J, with 5 bases between. This CDR3 is CASSILDQPQHF. CDR3 nucleotide sequence: TGTGCCAGTAGTATTCTGGATCAGCCCCAGCATTTT.

J is TRBJ1-1 and V is TRBV9; D not resolved. The germline CDR1 and CDR2 sequences are SGDLS and YYNGEE. V was trimmed by 0 bases and J by 0 bases, leaving 6 bases between them. The CDR3 sequence is 14 residues long. The CDR3: CASSVGHLNTEAFF. The CDR3 region has the DNA TGTGCCAGCAGCGTAGGACATTTGAACACTGAAGCTTTCTTT. Combining the CDR3 with reference TRBV9 and TRBJ1-1 gives the whole variable domain DSGVTQTPKHLITATGQRVTLRCSPRSGDLSVYWYQQSLDQGLQFLIQYYNGEERAKGNILERFSAQQFPDLHSELNLSSLELGDSALYFCASSVGHLNTEAFFGQGTRLTVV.

The sample holds one count of this clone. This chain uses TRBV6-5 with TRBJ1-2, with a tentative D call TRBD1 (6 bases). The CDR3 runs 13 residues. V was cut by 2 bases and J by 8 bases, with 12 bases left in between. Germline CDR1 and CDR2: MNHEY and SVGAGI. The CDR3 sequence: CASSYRGARGYTF. CDR3 nucleotide sequence: TGTGCCAGCAGTTACCGGGGGGCGAGGGGCTACACCTTC.

Here the CDR3 DNA reads TGTGCCAGCAGCTCCCGGGACTGGGACGCCAATGAGCAGTTCTTC. This codes for CASSSRDWDANEQFF. The V gene is TRBV7-9, the J gene TRBJ2-1; TRBD2 is a possible D gene (6 bases). Germline V CDR1 and CDR2: SEHNR, FQNEAQ (reference sequence). Trimming took 4 bases from V and 6 from J, leaving 16 bases between them. The CDR3 covers 15 residues.

This clone was observed a single time. The J gene is TRBJ2-4, the V gene TRBV29-1; no definite D call. Germline CDR1 and CDR2: SQVTM and ANQGSEA. V was clipped by 7 bases and J by 0 bases, with 10 bases between them. The CDR3 consists of 13 residues. CDR3 sequence (DNA): TGCAGCGCTGGATCTCTAGCCAAAAACATTCAGTACTTC. It specifies CSAGSLAKNIQYF.

This clone has only one observation. The chain employs TRBV7-8 and TRBJ2-7; tentatively, D is TRBD1 or TRBD2 (5 bases each). Deletions cut 6 bases from V and 6 bases from J, with 12 bases between. Germline values: CDR1 SGHVS, CDR2 FQNEAQ. CDR3 length: 12 amino acids. The DNA for the CDR3 is TGTGCCAGCAGTTCTTTGAGGGGCGAGCAGTACTTC. Translating gives CASSSLRGEQYF.

This clone was recorded only once. The V and J genes are TRBV27 and TRBJ2-7, with a weak D call TRBD2 (5 bases). V lost 7 bases and J 0 bases, leaving 10 bases between the germline ends. The CDR3 runs to 13 residues. Germline V gives CDR1 MNHEY, CDR2 SMNVEV (reference sequence). DNA of the CDR3: TGTGCCAGCACCAATAGCGACTCCTACGAGCAGTACTTC. This codes for CASTNSDSYEQYF.

The chain combines TRBV7-3 with TRBJ2-2; no clear D. V was cut by 1 base and J by 2 bases, with 5 bases left in between. The CDR3 is 14 amino acids. The germline V gene has CDR1 SGHTA and CDR2 FQGTGA. CDR3 nucleotide sequence: TGTGCCAGCAGCTTAATAAGAAACACCGGGGAGCTGTTTTTT. Encoded protein: CASSLIRNTGELFF.

Here the CDR3 DNA reads TGTGCCAGCAGCTCCCTAAGGGGGGCCAACTATGGCTACACCTTC. This gives the protein CASSSLRGANYGYTF. This rearrangement joins TRBV7-8 to TRBJ1-2; the D gene is possibly TRBD1 (6 bases). The germline V gene encodes CDR1 SGHVS and CDR2 FQNEAQ. The CDR3 loop spans 15 amino acids. V was pared by 4 bases and J by 2 bases, with 14 bases between.

This clone showed up just a few times. The gene calls are TRBV5-6 and TRBJ2-3; D might be TRBD1 (5 bases). The CDR3 has 12 residues. The V gene's germline CDR1 is SGHDT and CDR2 YYEEEE. With 4 bases removed from V and 5 bases from J, the gap between germline ends came to 8 bases. The CDR3: CASSLTGDTQYF. The CDR3 DNA follows: TGTGCCAGCAGCCTAACAGGAGATACGCAGTATTTT. Variable domain in full (rest from reference TRBV5-6 and TRBJ2-3): DAGVTQSPTHLIKTRGQQVTLRCSPKSGHDTVSWYQQALGQGPQFIFQYYEEEERQRGNFPDRFSGHQFPNYSSELNVNALLLGDSALYLCASSLTGDTQYFGPGTRLTVL.

This clone occurred a few times. This rearrangement joins TRBV11-2 to TRBJ2-7; the D gene is possibly TRBD2 (6 bases). The germline CDR1 and CDR2 sequences are SGHAT and FQNNGV. There are 14 residues in the CDR3. Between the trimmed V and J ends, which lost 0 bases and 6 bases, there was a span of 12 bases. CDR3 DNA sequence: TGTGCCAGCAGCTTAGATTTGACTAGGGTCGAGCAGTACTTC. This encodes CASSLDLTRVEQYF.

The chain links TRBV5-8 to TRBJ2-5; 9 bases line up with TRBD2. The length of the CDR3 is 18 residues. The V gene's germline CDR1 is SGHTS and CDR2 YDEGEE. V gave up 4 bases and J gave up 6 bases; unmatched junction bases: 19. CDR3 nucleotide sequence: TGTGCCAGCAGCCCCCTGGGACGAGCGGGAGGAACCGGGAAGACCCAGTACTTC. Protein: CASSPLGRAGGTGKTQYF.

This chain connects TRBV5-1 to TRBJ2-5; 7 bases map to TRBD2. Unmatched junction bases numbered 1, after V lost 0 bases and J lost 2 bases. Germline V gives CDR1 SGHRS, CDR2 YFSETQ. The CDR3 length is 14 residues. The CDR3, as DNA: TGCGCCAGCAGCTTGGGACTAGCTCAAGAGACCCAGTACTTC. Translated: CASSLGLAQETQYF.

There are a few counts of this clone. The V and J genes are TRBV27 and TRBJ2-7; TRBD1 is a possible D gene (5 bases). Germline lookup yields CDR1 MNHEY and CDR2 SMNVEV (reference sequence). The CDR3 is 16 amino acids. With 1 base removed from V and 4 bases from J, the gap between germline ends came to 17 bases. The CDR3 region has the DNA TGTGCCAGCAGTTTATATTCGTTAGGGGATCTATACGAGCAGTACTTC. Its translation is CASSLYSLGDLYEQYF.

V gene TRBV5-4 combines with J gene TRBJ2-1; 7 bases match TRBD2. Per germline, CDR1 SGHNT and CDR2 YYREEE (reference sequence). The CDR3 runs 15 residues. After removal of 0 bases from V and 7 bases from J, the junction contained 7 bases not matched to a gene. The CDR3 DNA reads as TGTGCCAGCAGCTTGGTCCAGGGAGGGGCGAATGAGCAGTTCTTC. This encodes CASSLVQGGANEQFF. Full variable domain (missing parts from reference TRBV5-4 and TRBJ2-1): ETGVTQSPTHLIKTRGQQVTLRCSSQSGHNTVSWYQQALGQGPQFIFQYYREEENGRGNFPPRFSGLQFPNYSSELNVNALELDDSALYLCASSLVQGGANEQFFGPGTRLTVL.

The V call is TRBV15, the J call TRBJ1-1; 7 positions agree with TRBD1. Unmatched junction bases numbered 5, after V lost 5 bases and J lost 8 bases. The CDR3 covers 12 residues. Germline V gene lookup returns CDR1 LNHNV and CDR2 YYDKDF (reference sequence). The CDR3, as DNA: TGTGCCACCAGCCTCCGGGACAGAGAAGCTTTCTTT. This sequence encodes CATSLRDREAFF.

V gene TRBV5-1 combines with J gene TRBJ2-2; the match to TRBD1 covers 7 bases. V lost 2 bases to trimming and J lost 3 bases; unmatched junction nucleotides: 4. Germline assignment: CDR1 SGHRS and CDR2 YFSETQ. The CDR3 is made up of 15 amino acids. The CDR3 bases are TGCGCCAGCAGCTTTAAGGGGGCCGACACCGGGGAGCTGTTTTTT. The encoded protein is CASSFKGADTGELFF.

The genes are TRBV9 and TRBJ1-1; no clear D gene. Germline CDR1 is SGDLS and CDR2 is YYNGEE. This CDR3 is built from 13 residues. The V end was cut by 4 bases, the J end by 3 bases, with 10 bases between. This chain's CDR3 is CASSFVPDTEAFF. CDR3 sequence (DNA): TGTGCCAGCAGCTTCGTACCGGACACTGAAGCTTTCTTT. The full variable domain, rest sourced from reference TRBV9 and TRBJ1-1, is DSGVTQTPKHLITATGQRVTLRCSPRSGDLSVYWYQQSLDQGLQFLIQYYNGEERAKGNILERFSAQQFPDLHSELNLSSLELGDSALYFCASSFVPDTEAFFGQGTRLTVV.

This sequence joins TRBV2 and TRBJ2-1; unclear D gene. The CDR3 runs to 12 residues. V lost 6 bases to trimming and J lost 3 bases, with 6 bases between them. The V gene's germline CDR1 is SNHLY and CDR2 FYNNEI. The CDR3 protein is CASRSDYNEQFF. The CDR3 region has the DNA TGTGCCAGCAGATCTGACTACAATGAGCAGTTCTTC. The variable domain in full, with the rest retrieved from reference TRBV2 and TRBJ2-1, is EPEVTQTPSHQVTQMGQEVILRCVPISNHLYFYWYRQILGQKVEFLVSFYNNEISEKSEIFDDQFSVERPDGSNFTLKIRSTKLEDSAMYFCASRSDYNEQFFGPGTRLTVL.

This clone was detected once. The chain joins TRBV19 to TRBJ2-2; 8 bases are shared with TRBD1. With 5 bases clipped from V and 3 bases from J, the junction kept 8 bases outside the gene matches. CDR3 length equals 16 residues. In germline, CDR1 is LNHDA, CDR2 SQIVND (reference sequence). The CDR3 spells CASSVRRGPDTGELFF. CDR3 bases: TGTGCCAGTAGTGTACGCAGGGGGCCTGACACCGGGGAGCTGTTTTTT.

J is TRBJ1-1 and V is TRBV15; unclear D gene. Trimming left V 8 bases short and J 4 bases short, with 11 bases between. Per germline, CDR1 LNHNV and CDR2 YYDKDF (reference sequence). This CDR3 contains 12 residues. The CDR3 nucleotides are TGTGCCACCCGAAGGGCTCCCACTGAAGCTTTCTTT. It encodes CATRRAPTEAFF.

This clone has only a few counts. The chain recombines TRBV4-1 with TRBJ1-1; D is possibly TRBD1 (6 bases). In germline, CDR1 is MGHRA, CDR2 YSYEKL. Trimming removed 2 bases from V and 5 bases from J, with 15 bases in between. The CDR3 consists of 15 residues. CDR3 loop: CASSQLQGVGTEAFF. CDR3 nucleotides: TGCGCCAGCAGCCAATTACAGGGAGTAGGAACTGAAGCTTTCTTT.

V usage is TRBV5-1 and J usage is TRBJ2-7; 10 positions agree with TRBD1. Trimming cost V 7 bases and J 5 bases; bases outside gene matches: 12. The CDR3 has 15 amino acids. CDR1 is SGHRS, CDR2 YFSETQ, per germline. DNA for the CDR3: TGCGCCAGCTCCGCGGGGGGACAGGGGAGCCACGAGCAGTACTTC. Protein: CASSAGGQGSHEQYF. The full variable domain, completed using reference TRBV5-1 and TRBJ2-7, is KAGVTQTPRYLIKTRGQQVTLSCSPISGHRSVSWYQQTPGQGLQFLFEYFSETQRNKGNFPGRFSGRQFSNSRSEMNVSTLELGDSALYLCASSAGGQGSHEQYFGPGTRLTVT.